This T cell receptor (beta chain) is from a study of control samples from healthy donors and cancer patients (dated by TCRdb to 2020 to 2022). Libraries came from the immunoSEQ multiplex PCR assay. The clones in this table, taken by TCRdb from immuneACCESS, are in-frame only. Not every clone is retained; where verified, under half of the shortfall comes from an unresolved V gene, and the cause of the rest is unknown. A total of 120,000 or so clones appear in this sample, approximately 92% of them only once. The leading ten clones occupy 0.55% to 0.65% of the sample. The CDR3 spans 12 residues, from the cysteine through the phenylalanine. The CDR3 DNA has 36 bases and is translated from base 1. V loses 3 bases of germline sequence and J loses 11 bases, and the interval between the two ends is 11 bases. About this clone: Its antigen remains unidentified. No clone much larger than this one lies a single base away; base qualities are absent.

The source is a man older than 75 with head and neck cancer. The chain is made from TRBV12-3 or TRBV12-4 and TRBJ1-5, with no reliable assignment of the D segment. Source material: PBMCs. The CDR3 reads CASSFSLRTQHF. The sequenced DNA is TGTGCCAGCAGTTTTTCCCTTCGGACCCAGCATTTT.